Listed below are T cell receptor beta chains from one sample, sequenced in a study of tumor-infiltrating lymphocytes in primary liver carcinoma. TCRdb itself ran the multiplex PCR reads through MiXCR, one entry per CDR3 protein. The sample carries 100,000 to 150,000 distinct CDR3 sequences, 60% to 80% recorded once. The sample was liver tumor tissue from sampling region 3. Receptors were obtained from a woman aged 60-75 years with primary liver carcinoma and hepatitis B virus infection. The CDR3 runs from the conserved cysteine through the conserved F or W. Each record gives: clone size, J gene, D gene, V gene, CDR3 DNA, CDR3 protein. A D gene is named only where the DNA matches it firmly. Rows may omit the clone size; those that give it use once, few, many or a size class.

clone size: -; J gene: TRBJ2-1; D gene: TRBD2; V gene: TRBV11-2; CDR3 DNA: TGTGCCAGCAGCTTAGAGCGGGTGGGAGGGAACAATGAGCAGTTCTTC; CDR3 protein: CASSLERVGGNNEQFF
clone size: many; J gene: TRBJ1-5; D gene: -; V gene: TRBV4-1; CDR3 DNA: TGCGCCAGTAGCCAAGATTGGACGGGGAATCAGCCCCAGCATTTT; CDR3 protein: CASSQDWTGNQPQHF
clone size: many; J gene: TRBJ2-2; D gene: -; V gene: TRBV4-1; CDR3 DNA: TGCGCCAGCAGCCAGTTTGCAACTTACACCGGGGAGCTGTTTTTT; CDR3 protein: CASSQFATYTGELFF
clone size: -; J gene: TRBJ2-1; D gene: TRBD1; V gene: TRBV11-2; CDR3 DNA: TGTACCAGCAGCTTACGGCCGGGACAGAGATTCTACAACGAGCAGTTCTTC; CDR3 protein: CTSSLRPGQRFYNEQFF
clone size: -; J gene: TRBJ2-6; D gene: TRBD1; V gene: TRBV11-1; CDR3 DNA: TGTGGCAGCAGCGCCAGGACAGGGACTCCTGGGGCCAACGTCCTGATTTTC; CDR3 protein: CGSSARTGTPGANVLIF
clone size: many; J gene: TRBJ1-4; D gene: -; V gene: TRBV29-1; CDR3 DNA: TGCAGCGGCCTTTTTTCCGAAAAACTGTTTTTT; CDR3 protein: CSGLFSEKLFF
clone size: once; J gene: TRBJ2-2; D gene: TRBD1; V gene: TRBV10-3; CDR3 DNA: TGTGCCAACAGGGACAGGGACGACACCAGGGAGCTGTTTTTC; CDR3 protein: CANRDRDDTRELFF
clone size: -; J gene: TRBJ2-1; D gene: -; V gene: TRBV25-1; CDR3 DNA: TGTGCCAGCAGTGAAGGGGAATGGTCAGGGAGCTCCTACGAGCAGTTCTTC; CDR3 protein: CASSEGEWSGSSYEQFF
clone size: -; J gene: TRBJ1-1; D gene: -; V gene: TRBV29-1; CDR3 DNA: TGCAGCGTAGTTTTCTCCATGAACACTGAAGCTCTCTTT; CDR3 protein: CSVVFSMNTEALF
clone size: medium-sized; J gene: TRBJ2-5; D gene: TRBD1; V gene: TRBV11-2; CDR3 DNA: TGTGCCAGCAGCCCACTAAGGACAGGGGGTCCACAAGAGACCCAGTACTTC; CDR3 protein: CASSPLRTGGPQETQYF
clone size: -; J gene: TRBJ2-7; D gene: -; V gene: TRBV4-1; CDR3 DNA: TGCGCCAGCAGCCAAGACGGCACACGGTTAGTAGAGCAGTACTTC; CDR3 protein: CASSQDGTRLVEQYF
clone size: -; J gene: TRBJ2-7; D gene: TRBD2; V gene: TRBV13; CDR3 DNA: TGTGCCAGCAGCCTCCTCCACTTAGCGGGACCCTCCTACGAGCAGTACTTC; CDR3 protein: CASSLLHLAGPSYEQYF
clone size: many; J gene: TRBJ2-2; D gene: TRBD1; V gene: TRBV5-6; CDR3 DNA: TGTGCCAGCAGTAGTAGGGGGCTCGGGAACACCGGGGAGCTGTTTTTT; CDR3 protein: CASSSRGLGNTGELFF